This T cell receptor beta chain was documented in a study of lymphopenia after photon versus proton radiotherapy. Study observations and caveats: Oligoclonal CD8+ Temra expansion after nadir drove photon patients' diversity drop.

The data were produced by immunoSEQ multiplex PCR, yet TCRdb's version contains in-frame clones alone and is incomplete. The sample lists over 50,000 clones, approximately 84% seen once, with roughly 2.3% in the top ten. Per the germline V gene, CDR1 is SGHTA and CDR2 is FQGTGA. CDR3 size: 15 residues. Trimming took 4 bases from V and 3 from J; bases not matched to a gene: 9. To note about this clone: Antigen unknown.

This TCR was sampled from a man in his forties with gastric cancer. Specimen: peripheral blood, collected from a patient treated with photon-based radiotherapy. The V gene is TRBV7-3, the J gene TRBJ2-7; 7 bases align to TRBD1. In DNA, the CDR3 is TGTGCCAGCAGCTCCTCCGGGACAGTCTTCTACGAGCAGTACTTC. It codes for CASSSSGTVFYEQYF.